A single sample gave rise to the 28 T cell receptor beta chains below, sequenced in a study of blood T cell repertoires in COVID-19. The table came from immunoSEQ multiplex PCR; TCRdb's copy has only in-frame clones and leaves some out. The repertoire holds 200,000 to 250,000 clones, with about nine tenths as singletons. The sequenced material came from peripheral blood. Every receptor here comes from a man aged 30 to 39 with COVID-19, enrolled during active disease.

J is TRBJ1-2 and V is TRBV7-2, with D perhaps matching TRBD1 (6 bases). V lost 4 bases and J lost 6, with 15 bases in between. The CDR3 runs to 14 residues. Germline V gene sequence: CDR1 SGHTA, CDR2 FQGNSA. This CDR3 is CASSSTGLADGYTF. CDR3 DNA sequence: TGTGCCAGCAGCTCGACAGGACTAGCGGATGGCTACACCTTC.

This chain's CDR3 is CASSPGQNTGELFF. CDR3 DNA: TGCGCCAGCAGCCCGGGACAGAACACCGGGGAGCTGTTTTTT. The chain recombines TRBV5-1 with TRBJ2-2; perhaps TRBD1 as D (6 bases). The CDR3 has 14 residues. V lost 4 bases and J lost 1, with 8 bases in between. Germline V CDR1 and CDR2: SGHRS, YFSETQ.

The chain has TRBV29-1 and TRBJ2-1; D is perhaps TRBD1 (5 bases). The CDR3 loop spans 12 amino acids. Germline V gene sequence: CDR1 SQVTM, CDR2 ANQGSEA. Trimming left V 8 bases short and J 10 bases short, with 18 bases between. The CDR3 loop is CSILSQVEEQFF. As DNA, the CDR3 is TGCAGCATCCTCTCACAGGTGGAGGAGCAGTTCTTC.

This sequence joins TRBV18 and TRBJ2-1; 7 bases are a match to TRBD2. CDR3 length equals 15 residues. CDR1 KGHSH and CDR2 LQKENI come from the germline V gene. J lost 5 bases, V lost 2 bases, and 6 bases had no gene match. As DNA, the CDR3 is TGTGCCAGCTCACCAGTTAACGGGACTAACAATGAGCAGTTCTTC. Encoded protein: CASSPVNGTNNEQFF.

The chain couples TRBV5-4 to TRBJ2-7, with TRBD1 matching 8 bases. The ends lost 3 bases at V and 7 bases at J; junction bases unmatched: 3. Looked up from germline, CDR1 is SGHNT and CDR2 is YYREEE (reference sequence). This CDR3 contains 12 residues. The CDR3 region has the DNA TGTGCCAGCAGCTACGACAGGGGTGAGCAGTACTTC. This gives the protein CASSYDRGEQYF.

The chain joins TRBV30 to TRBJ1-4, with unresolved D. The CDR3 length is 14 residues. The V end lost 0 bases, the J end lost 8 bases, and 13 bases lay between the germline ends. Germline CDR1 is GTSNPN and CDR2 is SVGIG (reference sequence). The chain's CDR3 is CAWSVLEQREKLFF. CDR3 nucleotides: TGTGCCTGGAGTGTATTGGAGCAGCGGGAAAAACTGTTTTTT.

The rearrangement uses TRBV27 and TRBJ1-4, with 7 positions matching TRBD1. Germline CDR1 MNHEY, CDR2 SMNVEV (reference sequence). With 6 bases clipped from V and 3 bases from J, the junction kept 4 bases outside the gene matches. The CDR3 loop spans 14 amino acids. CDR3 region: CASSLQGANEKLFF. The CDR3 DNA is TGTGCCAGCAGCCTTCAGGGGGCTAATGAAAAACTGTTTTTT.

The chain has TRBV7-9 and TRBJ2-7; TRBD1 might be the D (7 bases). The CDR3 has 16 amino acids. Trimming stripped 4 bases from V and 1 base from J, with 17 bases between. CDR1 is SEHNR, CDR2 FQNEAQ, per germline (reference sequence). Written as DNA, the CDR3 is TGTGCCAGCAGCTCTCGGAGGGGGACAGCATCCTACGAGCAGTACTTC. It specifies CASSSRRGTASYEQYF.

The rearrangement links TRBV5-1 to TRBJ2-5, with 7 bases aligning to TRBD1. The junction had 10 bases not matched to a gene; V was cut back by 4 bases and J by 4 bases. In germline, CDR1 is SGHRS, CDR2 YFSETQ. The CDR3 runs 15 residues. As DNA, the CDR3 is TGCGCCAGCAGCCCCCGGCCGACAGGGTCAGAGACCCAGTACTTC. Its translation is CASSPRPTGSETQYF.

The gene calls are TRBV5-6 and TRBJ1-5, with TRBD1 identical over 9 bases. V shed 6 bases and J 2 bases; nucleotides not matched to a gene: 15. The CDR3 runs to 18 residues. Germline V gene data show CDR1 as SGHDT and CDR2 as YYEEEE. The CDR3 DNA is TGTGCCAGCAACCATAAGGGGACAGGGCCTACGTGCAATCAGCCCCAGCATTTT. It codes for CASNHKGTGPTCNQPQHF.

This rearrangement joins TRBV7-6 to TRBJ2-6, with a weak D call TRBD1 (6 bases). Between the trimmed V and J ends, which lost 1 base and 0 bases, there was a span of 10 bases. Germline V gene lookup returns CDR1 SGHVS and CDR2 FNYEAQ. The CDR3 runs to 17 residues. This chain's CDR3 is CASSLEQGTSGANVLTF. CDR3 DNA: TGTGCCAGCAGCTTAGAACAGGGAACCTCTGGGGCCAACGTCCTGACTTTC. Filled out from reference TRBV7-6 and TRBJ2-6, the complete variable domain reads GAGVSQSPRYKVTKRGQDVALRCDPISGHVSLYWYRQALGQGPEFLTYFNYEAQQDKSGLPNDRFSAERPEGSISTLTIQRTEQRDSAMYRCASSLEQGTSGANVLTFGAGSRLTVL.

The chain is built from TRBV5-1 and TRBJ2-3, with 14 bases aligning to TRBD2. The ends lost 1 base at V and 10 bases at J; junction bases unmatched: 14. Germline lookup yields CDR1 SGHRS and CDR2 YFSETQ. The CDR3 is 18 residues long. Written as DNA, the CDR3 is TGCGCCAGCAGCTTGACTGGGACTAGCGGGGGCCGGCCTATAGCGCAGTATTTT. It is translated as CASSLTGTSGGRPIAQYF. The variable domain in full, completed from reference TRBV5-1 and TRBJ2-3, reads KAGVTQTPRYLIKTRGQQVTLSCSPISGHRSVSWYQQTPGQGLQFLFEYFSETQRNKGNFPGRFSGRQFSNSRSEMNVSTLELGDSALYLCASSLTGTSGGRPIAQYFGPGTRLTVL.

This sequence joins TRBV5-6 and TRBJ1-2; TRBD1 matches at 10 bases. CDR1 is SGHDT and CDR2 is YYEEEE in the germline V gene. The CDR3 extends over 15 amino acids. V was clipped by 3 bases and J by 8 bases; unmatched bases: 10. CDR3 sequence: CASSSTGQGQSGYTF. Here the CDR3 DNA reads TGTGCCAGCAGCTCCACGGGACAGGGGCAATCGGGCTACACCTTC.

The chain employs TRBV4-1 and TRBJ1-5; no clear D gene. Germline V gene sequence: CDR1 MGHRA, CDR2 YSYEKL. This CDR3 has 17 amino acids. Trimming shortened V by 4 bases and J by 0 bases, and 16 bases separated the two germline ends. The CDR3 is CASSLTYTVYSNQPQHF. The DNA for the CDR3 is TGCGCCAGCAGCCTAACCTACACAGTTTATAGCAATCAGCCCCAGCATTTT.

This sequence joins TRBV12-3 or TRBV12-4 and TRBJ2-7, with D hard to call. V gave up 4 bases and J gave up 2 bases, with 9 bases separating them. This CDR3 is built from 13 residues. The CDR3 DNA is TGTGCCAGCAGTTCCTACAGAGCCTACGAGCAGTACTTC. This codes for CASSSYRAYEQYF.

The chain recombines TRBV6-2 or TRBV6-3 with TRBJ1-1; D possibly corresponds to TRBD1 (6 bases). CDR3 size: 15 residues. The ends were cut back, 2 bases at V and 5 bases at J, with 15 bases in the middle. Germline V gene lookup returns CDR1 MNHEY and CDR2 SVGEGT. CDR3 in DNA: TGTGCCAGCAGTTACGGCGGGGGGCGTCATACTGAAGCTTTCTTT. Residues: CASSYGGGRHTEAFF.

The chain recombines TRBV6-5 with TRBJ2-1, with 10 bases matching TRBD1. The CDR3 covers 12 residues. With 11 bases clipped from V and 7 bases from J, the junction kept 5 bases outside the gene matches. Looked up from germline, CDR1 is MNHEY and CDR2 is SVGAGI. The CDR3 region has the DNA TGTGCCGGAGGGACAGGGGCGAATGAGCAGTTCTTC. Translating it yields CAGGTGANEQFF.

This chain joins TRBV5-6 and TRBJ1-5; no firm D call. The CDR3 runs to 15 residues. Germline lookup yields CDR1 SGHDT and CDR2 YYEEEE. Trimming left V 2 bases short and J 10 bases short, with 19 bases between. CDR3 nucleotide sequence: TGTGCCAGCAGCTTCGGAGGGCCCGCGGGCGGACCCCAGCATTTT. Amino acid sequence: CASSFGGPAGGPQHF.

This clone was detected only a few times. The chain carries TRBV7-9 and TRBJ1-1, with 7 bases fitting TRBD1. CDR3 length: 15 residues. V gave up 5 bases and J gave up 5 bases; unmatched junction bases: 11. Germline V lookup: CDR1 SEHNR, CDR2 FQNEAQ (reference sequence). This chain's CDR3 is CASSPRTGQVTEAFF. In DNA, the CDR3 is TGTGCCAGCAGCCCGCGGACAGGACAGGTGACTGAAGCTTTCTTT.

V usage is TRBV7-3 and J usage is TRBJ1-6; D unclear. V dropped 1 base and J dropped 8 bases, with 6 bases sitting between them. CDR3 length: 13 amino acids. In germline, CDR1 is SGHTA, CDR2 FQGTGA. In nucleotides, the CDR3 is TGTGCCAGCAGCTTAAACATGGATTCACCCCTCCACTTT. It specifies CASSLNMDSPLHF.

The V call is TRBV27, the J call TRBJ1-2, with 9 bases lining up with TRBD1. After removal of 6 bases from V and 7 bases from J, the junction contained 9 bases not matched to a gene. CDR1 is MNHEY and CDR2 is SMNVEV in the germline V gene (reference sequence). The CDR3 is 14 residues long. DNA for the CDR3: TGTGCCAGCAGACCCACAGGGGGCGCAAGTGGCTACACCTTC. Its translation: CASRPTGGASGYTF.

The chain employs TRBV19 and TRBJ1-3; 7 positions agree with TRBD1. V lost 7 bases, J lost 5 bases, and 8 bases stayed unmatched. Germline V gene sequence: CDR1 LNHDA, CDR2 SQIVND (reference sequence). This CDR3 is built from 14 residues. The CDR3 reads CASTTGQFRNTIYF. The CDR3 DNA sequence: TGTGCCAGTACCACGGGACAGTTTAGAAACACCATATATTTT.

This chain links TRBV19 with TRBJ1-4, with D unresolved. The V end was cut by 3 bases, the J end by 15 bases, with 17 bases between. This CDR3 has 13 amino acids. The germline V gene encodes CDR1 LNHDA and CDR2 SQIVND (reference sequence). CDR3 protein: CASSIGFRQRVFF. The CDR3 nucleotides are TGTGCCAGTAGTATCGGTTTTCGGCAGCGGGTGTTTTTT.

The rearrangement uses TRBV5-8 and TRBJ2-7, with 9 nucleotides matching TRBD2. The CDR3 is 16 residues long. J was trimmed by 6 bases and V by 4 bases; bases with no gene match: 14. From germline, CDR1 is SGHTS and CDR2 YDEGEE. CDR3 in amino acids: CASSRTGTSIVAEQYF. CDR3 bases: TGTGCCAGCAGCCGTACCGGGACTAGCATTGTAGCCGAGCAGTACTTC.

This chain connects TRBV11-2 to TRBJ1-1; the match to TRBD1 covers 7 bases. Germline V gives CDR1 SGHAT, CDR2 FQNNGV. This CDR3 has 13 amino acids. J gave up 5 bases and V 3 bases, and 3 bases lay outside the gene matches. CDR3 DNA sequence: TGTGCCAGCAGCTTCGACAGGGCTACTGAAGCTTTCTTT. Amino acid sequence: CASSFDRATEAFF.

The chain employs TRBV6-5 and TRBJ1-5; D is unclear. CDR1 is MNHEY, CDR2 SVGAGI, per germline. This CDR3 is 12 amino acids long. Trimming removed 0 bases from V and 7 bases from J, with 4 bases in between. The CDR3 sequence: CASSYSQQPQHF. CDR3 DNA sequence: TGTGCCAGCAGTTACTCTCAACAGCCCCAGCATTTT.

The chain links TRBV10-3 to TRBJ2-7; possible D gene TRBD2, 6 bases. The length of the CDR3 is 14 residues. V was shortened by 7 bases and J by 3 bases, with 16 bases between the two germline ends. Germline V gene data show CDR1 as ENHRY and CDR2 as SYGVKD. The CDR3 coding sequence is TGTGCCATCATGTCCGGCGGGGCGGACTACGAGCAGTACTTC. Encoded protein: CAIMSGGADYEQYF.

This clone was recorded only once. The chain uses TRBV2 and TRBJ1-5; the D gene is possibly TRBD1 (5 bases). The germline gives CDR1 SNHLY, CDR2 FYNNEI. This CDR3 is built from 15 residues. Trimming shortened V by 2 bases and J by 5 bases, and 13 bases separated the two germline ends. In nucleotides, the CDR3 is TGTGCCAGCAGTGAACTGGCGCAGGGTTATCAGCCCCAGCATTTT. This codes for CASSELAQGYQPQHF. Filled out from reference TRBV2 and TRBJ1-5, the complete variable domain reads EPEVTQTPSHQVTQMGQEVILRCVPISNHLYFYWYRQILGQKVEFLVSFYNNEISEKSEIFDDQFSVERPDGSNFTLKIRSTKLEDSAMYFCASSELAQGYQPQHFGDGTRLSIL.